A selection of T cell receptor beta chains follows, all from one sample in a study of T cells in Graves' hyperthyroidism and ophthalmopathy. TCRdb reanalysed the multiplex PCR reads using MiXCR and keeps one entry per CDR3 protein. This sample has about 500,000 distinct CDR3 sequences, with about 16% found just once. Sample: blood. The source is a woman in her twenties or thirties with Graves' ophthalmopathy. Each CDR3 is given with its conserved first and last residue. D genes are given only for firm matches. The size entry is marked missing in some rows and otherwise reads once, few, many or a size class.

v_gene: TRBV9
len: 13
abundance: many
j_gene: TRBJ2-1
d_gene: NA
CDR3nt: TGTGCCAGCAGCGTAGACGGGACACAAGAGCAGTTCTTC
CDR3aa: CASSVDGTQEQFF

v_gene: TRBV20-1
len: 11
abundance: NA
j_gene: TRBJ2-5
d_gene: TRBD2
CDR3nt: TGCAGTGCTATGAAGCGGGAGCCCTTGTACTTC
CDR3aa: CSAMKREPLYF

v_gene: TRBV19
len: 13
abundance: few
j_gene: TRBJ2-1
d_gene: TRBD1
CDR3nt: TGTGCCAGTAGTCTCCGACAGGGCAATGAGCAGTTCTTC
CDR3aa: CASSLRQGNEQFF

v_gene: TRBV4-1
len: 16
abundance: few
j_gene: TRBJ1-5
d_gene: TRBD1
CDR3nt: TGCGCCAGCAGCCAAGGGACAGGGTGGTTGGATCAGCCCCAGCATTTT
CDR3aa: CASSQGTGWLDQPQHF

v_gene: TRBV7-6
len: 15
abundance: NA
j_gene: TRBJ1-6
d_gene: NA
CDR3nt: TGTGCCAGCAGCTTTGGGATGGGGGAGAATTCACCCCTCCACTTT
CDR3aa: CASSFGMGENSPLHF

v_gene: TRBV19
len: 16
abundance: many
j_gene: TRBJ1-5
d_gene: NA
CDR3nt: TGTGCCAGTAGTATACGGACAGCCGACGGCAATCAGCCCCAGCATTTT
CDR3aa: CASSIRTADGNQPQHF

v_gene: TRBV27
len: 16
abundance: many
j_gene: TRBJ2-1
d_gene: TRBD2
CDR3nt: TGTGCCAGCAGAAGACTAGCGGGAGTCCCCTACAATGAGCAGTTCTTC
CDR3aa: CASRRLAGVPYNEQFF

v_gene: TRBV20-1
len: 14
abundance: few
j_gene: TRBJ1-3
d_gene: NA
CDR3nt: TGCAGTGCTATGGGACTGAACTCTGGAAACACCATATATTTT
CDR3aa: CSAMGLNSGNTIYF

v_gene: TRBV20-1
len: 13
abundance: NA
j_gene: TRBJ2-2
d_gene: TRBD1
CDR3nt: TGCAGTGCTAGAAGGGGGCTAGCCGGGGAGCTGTTTTTT
CDR3aa: CSARRGLAGELFF

v_gene: TRBV4-1
len: 15
abundance: NA
j_gene: TRBJ2-5
d_gene: TRBD1
CDR3nt: TGCGCCAGCAGCCAAGATGGGACAGGGAGGGAGACCCAGTACTTC
CDR3aa: CASSQDGTGRETQYF

v_gene: TRBV9
len: 15
abundance: many
j_gene: TRBJ2-1
d_gene: NA
CDR3nt: TGTGCCAGCAGCGTAGGGATAGGGATGAACAATGAGCAGTTCTTC
CDR3aa: CASSVGIGMNNEQFF

v_gene: TRBV11-1
len: 14
abundance: NA
j_gene: TRBJ1-1
d_gene: TRBD1
CDR3nt: TGTGCCACGGCTGGGACAGCTATGAACACTGAAGCTTTCTTT
CDR3aa: CATAGTAMNTEAFF

v_gene: TRBV14
len: 15
abundance: NA
j_gene: TRBJ2-1
d_gene: TRBD1
CDR3nt: TGTGCCAGCAGCCATGGGACAGGGGGCCATAATGAGCAGTTCTTC
CDR3aa: CASSHGTGGHNEQFF

v_gene: TRBV7-9
len: 17
abundance: many
j_gene: TRBJ2-1
d_gene: TRBD2
CDR3nt: TGTGCCAGCAGCTTACCCCTGACTAGCGACTCCTACAATGAGCAGTTCTTC
CDR3aa: CASSLPLTSDSYNEQFF

v_gene: TRBV7-7
len: 16
abundance: NA
j_gene: TRBJ2-1
d_gene: TRBD2
CDR3nt: TGTGCTAGCAGCTTAACCCTAGCGGGAGTCGGGAATGAGCAGTTCTTC
CDR3aa: CASSLTLAGVGNEQFF

v_gene: TRBV11-2
len: 13
abundance: many
j_gene: TRBJ1-6
d_gene: NA
CDR3nt: TGTGCCAGCAGCTTAGGGCCGGGCTCACCCCTCCACTTT
CDR3aa: CASSLGPGSPLHF

v_gene: TRBV6-6
len: 17
abundance: many
j_gene: TRBJ2-3
d_gene: TRBD2
CDR3nt: TGTGCCAGCAGTTACCTCGGGACTAGCGGGAGCACAGATACGCAGTATTTT
CDR3aa: CASSYLGTSGSTDTQYF

v_gene: TRBV5-8
len: 16
abundance: NA
j_gene: TRBJ2-5
d_gene: TRBD2
CDR3nt: TGTGCCAGCAGCTTTGGGACTAGCGGGAGGAGGGAGACCCAGTACTTC
CDR3aa: CASSFGTSGRRETQYF

v_gene: TRBV30
len: 13
abundance: few
j_gene: TRBJ2-1
d_gene: TRBD1
CDR3nt: TGTGCCGGGTACAGGGGCGCCTACAATGAGCAGTTCTTC
CDR3aa: CAGYRGAYNEQFF

v_gene: TRBV25-1
len: 13
abundance: NA
j_gene: TRBJ2-7
d_gene: NA
CDR3nt: TGTGCCAGCAGTGCGGATCCGTCTCTCGAGCAGTACTTC
CDR3aa: CASSADPSLEQYF

v_gene: TRBV29-1
len: 15
abundance: many
j_gene: TRBJ2-3
d_gene: TRBD2
CDR3nt: TGCAGCGTCGCGATGAAGGGGAGGGTTCCAGATACGCAGTATTTT
CDR3aa: CSVAMKGRVPDTQYF

v_gene: TRBV18
len: 15
abundance: many
j_gene: TRBJ2-3
d_gene: NA
CDR3nt: TGTGCCAGCTCACCATCGGGGAATCCGACAGATACGCAGTATTTT
CDR3aa: CASSPSGNPTDTQYF

v_gene: TRBV7-9
len: 14
abundance: few
j_gene: TRBJ2-2
d_gene: NA
CDR3nt: TGTGCCAGCAGCTTAAGGTCAAACACCGGGGAGCTGTTTTTT
CDR3aa: CASSLRSNTGELFF

v_gene: TRBV6-1
len: 13
abundance: many
j_gene: TRBJ2-7
d_gene: TRBD1
CDR3nt: TGTGCCAGCGCGAGACAGGGCCCCTACGAGCAGTACTTC
CDR3aa: CASARQGPYEQYF

v_gene: TRBV6-1
len: 16
abundance: NA
j_gene: TRBJ2-2
d_gene: TRBD2
CDR3nt: TGTGCCAGCAGCCTCACGGGAGGGGTGGTCACCGGGGAGCTGTTTTTT
CDR3aa: CASSLTGGVVTGELFF

v_gene: TRBV6-1
len: 13
abundance: NA
j_gene: TRBJ2-7
d_gene: NA
CDR3nt: TGTGCCAGCAGGAGTAGCTCAGAATACGAGCAGTACTTC
CDR3aa: CASRSSSEYEQYF

v_gene: TRBV4-2
len: 14
abundance: many
j_gene: TRBJ2-3
d_gene: NA
CDR3nt: TGTGCCAGCAGCCCGGGGGAGGCAGAAGATACGCAGTATTTT
CDR3aa: CASSPGEAEDTQYF

v_gene: TRBV19
len: 14
abundance: few
j_gene: TRBJ2-2
d_gene: NA
CDR3nt: TGTGCCAGTAGTTCGGGACATCGGTCCGGGGAGCTGTTTTTT
CDR3aa: CASSSGHRSGELFF

v_gene: TRBV6-2/TRBV6-3
len: 13
abundance: few
j_gene: TRBJ1-1
d_gene: NA
CDR3nt: TGTGCCAGCAGACTAAAGCAGAACACTGAAGCTTTCTTT
CDR3aa: CASRLKQNTEAFF

v_gene: TRBV20-1
len: 15
abundance: many
j_gene: TRBJ2-1
d_gene: TRBD2
CDR3nt: TGCAGTGCTAGAGCCCCGACTAGCGGCTACAATGAGCAGTTCTTC
CDR3aa: CSARAPTSGYNEQFF

v_gene: TRBV11-3
len: 16
abundance: many
j_gene: TRBJ2-3
d_gene: TRBD2
CDR3nt: TGTGCCAGCAGCTTCCCACTAGCGGGAGCCACAGATACGCAGTATTTT
CDR3aa: CASSFPLAGATDTQYF

v_gene: TRBV20-1
len: 18
abundance: NA
j_gene: TRBJ2-2
d_gene: TRBD2
CDR3nt: TGCAGTGCTAGTCCCCCCTTACTAACGGGAGGGAACACCGGGGAGCTGTTTTTT
CDR3aa: CSASPPLLTGGNTGELFF

v_gene: TRBV24-1
len: 16
abundance: many
j_gene: TRBJ2-1
d_gene: TRBD2
CDR3nt: TGTGCCACCAGTGATTCAGCGGGAGACGGGAACAATGAGCAGTTCTTC
CDR3aa: CATSDSAGDGNNEQFF

v_gene: TRBV10-3
len: 16
abundance: few
j_gene: TRBJ2-7
d_gene: TRBD2
CDR3nt: TGTGCCATCAGTGAGTCGAAGGGCGGGAGGGCCTACGAGCAGTACTTC
CDR3aa: CAISESKGGRAYEQYF

v_gene: TRBV13
len: 15
abundance: few
j_gene: TRBJ1-4
d_gene: NA
CDR3nt: TGTGCCAGCAGCCTTAGAGGACAGCTTAATGAAAAACTGTTTTTT
CDR3aa: CASSLRGQLNEKLFF

v_gene: TRBV19
len: 15
abundance: many
j_gene: TRBJ2-1
d_gene: TRBD1
CDR3nt: TGTGCCAGTAGTACCGTTGGAACAGGGGGCAATGAGCAGTTCTTC
CDR3aa: CASSTVGTGGNEQFF

v_gene: TRBV7-7
len: 18
abundance: NA
j_gene: TRBJ2-2
d_gene: NA
CDR3nt: TGTGCTAGCACCCTTACCCCCCAACAGGGTTCGAGCACCGGGGAGCTGTTTTTT
CDR3aa: CASTLTPQQGSSTGELFF

v_gene: TRBV2
len: 12
abundance: many
j_gene: TRBJ1-1
d_gene: NA
CDR3nt: TGTGCCAGCATCGGGCTGAACACTGAAGCTTTCTTT
CDR3aa: CASIGLNTEAFF

v_gene: TRBV5-1
len: 14
abundance: few
j_gene: TRBJ2-5
d_gene: TRBD2
CDR3nt: TGCGCCAGCAGCCCCCTAGCGGGAGTGGAGACCCAGTACTTC
CDR3aa: CASSPLAGVETQYF

v_gene: TRBV15
len: 15
abundance: NA
j_gene: TRBJ1-6
d_gene: TRBD1
CDR3nt: TGTGCCACCAGCAGGGACAGGCGATATAATTCACCCCTCCACTTT
CDR3aa: CATSRDRRYNSPLHF

v_gene: TRBV28
len: 15
abundance: many
j_gene: TRBJ2-5
d_gene: TRBD1
CDR3nt: TGTGCCAGCAGTTTAGGGACAGGGGGGGAAGAGACCCAGTACTTC
CDR3aa: CASSLGTGGEETQYF

v_gene: TRBV19
len: 14
abundance: few
j_gene: TRBJ2-2
d_gene: NA
CDR3nt: TGTGCCAGTAGTATCCAGGAGAACACCGGGGAGCTGTTTTTT
CDR3aa: CASSIQENTGELFF

v_gene: TRBV20-1
len: 12
abundance: many
j_gene: TRBJ1-2
d_gene: NA
CDR3nt: TGCAGTGCTGACAGACCAAACTATGGCTACACCTTC
CDR3aa: CSADRPNYGYTF

v_gene: TRBV24-1
len: 18
abundance: NA
j_gene: TRBJ2-7
d_gene: TRBD2
CDR3nt: TGTGCCACCGCCGGGACTAGCGGGATGGGGGTTAATCGGTACGAGCAGTACTTC
CDR3aa: CATAGTSGMGVNRYEQYF

v_gene: TRBV6-1
len: 12
abundance: NA
j_gene: TRBJ2-7
d_gene: NA
CDR3nt: TGTGCCAGCAGATACGAGGGGTACGAGCAGTACTTC
CDR3aa: CASRYEGYEQYF

v_gene: TRBV2
len: 15
abundance: NA
j_gene: TRBJ2-6
d_gene: NA
CDR3nt: TGTGCCAGCATTTGGGGGGGGCTTGGGGCCAACGTCCTGACTTTC
CDR3aa: CASIWGGLGANVLTF

v_gene: TRBV28
len: 12
abundance: many
j_gene: TRBJ2-7
d_gene: NA
CDR3nt: TGTGCCAGCAGTTTAGTAGCGAGGGAGCAGTACTTC
CDR3aa: CASSLVAREQYF

v_gene: TRBV20-1
len: 14
abundance: many
j_gene: TRBJ2-3
d_gene: NA
CDR3nt: TGCAGTGCTAGATTCGGTCTGGGCACAGATACGCAGTATTTT
CDR3aa: CSARFGLGTDTQYF

v_gene: TRBV2
len: 14
abundance: many
j_gene: TRBJ1-4
d_gene: NA
CDR3nt: TGTGCCAGCTCTAGTACAACAAGGGGAGAAAAACTGTTTTTT
CDR3aa: CASSSTTRGEKLFF

v_gene: TRBV12-3/TRBV12-4
len: 13
abundance: few
j_gene: TRBJ2-3
d_gene: NA
CDR3nt: TGTGCCAGCAGTTTCGCGACAGCAGATACGCAGTATTTT
CDR3aa: CASSFATADTQYF

v_gene: TRBV20-1
len: 12
abundance: many
j_gene: TRBJ2-1
d_gene: TRBD2
CDR3nt: TGCAGTGCTAGCCCTAGCGGTATTGAGCAGTTCTTC
CDR3aa: CSASPSGIEQFF

v_gene: TRBV5-6
len: 13
abundance: many
j_gene: TRBJ2-1
d_gene: NA
CDR3nt: TGTGCCAGCAGCCCTAATAGGGCCAATGAGCAGTTCTTC
CDR3aa: CASSPNRANEQFF